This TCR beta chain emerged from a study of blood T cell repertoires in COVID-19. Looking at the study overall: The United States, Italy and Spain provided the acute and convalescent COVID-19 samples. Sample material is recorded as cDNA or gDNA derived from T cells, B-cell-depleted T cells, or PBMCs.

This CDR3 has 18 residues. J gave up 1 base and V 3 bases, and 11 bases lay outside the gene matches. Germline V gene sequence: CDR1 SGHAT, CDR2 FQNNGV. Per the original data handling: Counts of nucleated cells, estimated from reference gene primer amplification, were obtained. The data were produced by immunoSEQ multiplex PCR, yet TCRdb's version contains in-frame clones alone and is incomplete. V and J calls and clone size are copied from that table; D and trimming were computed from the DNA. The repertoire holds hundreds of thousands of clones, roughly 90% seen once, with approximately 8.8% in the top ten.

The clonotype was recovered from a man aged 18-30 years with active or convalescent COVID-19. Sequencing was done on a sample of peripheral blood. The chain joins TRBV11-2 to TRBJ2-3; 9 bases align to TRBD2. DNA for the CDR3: TGTGCCAGCAGCTTTCCTCCTAGGGGACTAGCCGGCACAGATACGCAGTATTTT. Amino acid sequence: CASSFPPRGLAGTDTQYF.